The 9 T cell receptor beta chains below were found in one sample sequenced in a study of CD8 T cells in ankylosing spondylitis. From the 5' RACE reads, TCRdb called clonotypes with MiXCR, one entry per CDR3 protein. Here the sample spans approximately 260,000 distinct CDR3 sequences, around 9.2% being singletons. The sequenced material came from blood, either unsorted or a sorted T cell fraction (not recorded which). The source is a male donor with ankylosing spondylitis or in good health (not recorded which).

The V and J genes are TRBV3-1 and TRBJ1-1; tentatively, D is TRBD1 (5 bases). The CDR3 spans 14 residues. V lost 0 bases, J lost 6 bases, and 11 bases lay in between. CDR1 is LGHDT, CDR2 YNNKEL, per germline (reference sequence). CDR3 protein: CASSQDMGDPEAFF. CDR3 nucleotide sequence: TGTGCCAGCAGCCAAGATATGGGGGACCCTGAAGCTTTCTTT. Full variable domain (outside the CDR3, taken from reference TRBV3-1 and TRBJ1-1): DTAVSQTPKYLVTQMGNDKSIKCEQNLGHDTMYWYKQDSKKFLKIMFSYNNKELIINETVPNRFSPKSPDKAHLNLHINSLELGDSAVYFCASSQDMGDPEAFFGQGTRLTVV.

As to this clonotype: It may be a read error: a sequence one base away is much more abundant. This rearrangement joins TRBV20-1 to TRBJ2-7; D possibly corresponds to TRBD1 (5 bases). The CDR3 loop spans 13 amino acids. Germline V gene lookup returns CDR1 DFQATT and CDR2 SNEGSKA (reference sequence). V was shortened by 4 bases and J by 3 bases, with 13 bases between the two germline ends. CDR3 residues: CSAINRLGYEQYF. The CDR3 DNA reads TGCAGTGCTATCAACAGGTTAGGCTACGAGCAGTACTTC.

This chain links TRBV5-1 with TRBJ2-6; D not certain. Trimming took off 2 bases at V and 3 bases at J, with 12 bases between the two ends. This CDR3 is built from 16 residues. Germline CDR1 is SGHRS and CDR2 is YFSETQ. In DNA, the CDR3 is TGCGCCAGCAGCTTATACAGCCACGGTGGGGCCAACGTCCTGACTTTC. Amino acid sequence: CASSLYSHGGANVLTF.

Ten or more counts support this clonotype. V is TRBV12-3 or TRBV12-4 and J is TRBJ2-1, with D possibly being TRBD1 (5 bases). V was trimmed by 7 bases and J by 0 bases, leaving 16 bases between them. This CDR3 region has 16 residues. Here the CDR3 reads CASTPGFQSSYNEQFF. DNA of the CDR3: TGTGCCAGCACCCCAGGGTTTCAGAGCTCCTACAATGAGCAGTTCTTC.

This clonotype was found many times. The rearrangement uses TRBV5-1 and TRBJ2-1; D may be TRBD2 (5 bases). Deletions cut 10 bases from V and 1 base from J, with 18 bases between. The CDR3 contains 15 residues. CDR1 is SGHRS, CDR2 YFSETQ, per germline. CDR3 region: CASSEVPLSYNEQFF. The CDR3 DNA reads as TGCGCCTCGTCGGAGGTACCGTTATCCTACAATGAGCAGTTCTTC.

V and J are TRBV5-4 and TRBJ2-3, with 8 bases aligning to TRBD2. The CDR3 has 15 amino acids. With V trimmed by 0 bases and J by 1 base, 1 base remained unmatched. Germline V gene sequence: CDR1 SGHNT, CDR2 YYREEE (reference sequence). The CDR3 here is CASSLEAGGTDTQYF. CDR3 nucleotides: TGTGCCAGCAGCTTGGAAGCGGGGGGCACAGATACGCAGTATTTT.

The table lists this clonotype with many counts. CDR3 in amino acids: CSVEEVHTTQYF. Written as DNA, the CDR3 is TGCAGCGTTGAAGAGGTCCACACTACGCAGTATTTT. The chain employs TRBV29-1 and TRBJ2-3; no clear D gene. The CDR3 runs to 12 residues. V gave up 0 bases and J gave up 8 bases, with 9 bases separating them. CDR1 and CDR2 (germline): SQVTM, ANQGSEA.

This clonotype has just a few counts. The chain recombines TRBV6-1 with TRBJ2-5; perhaps TRBD1 as D (5 bases). The V end lost 7 bases, the J end lost 5 bases, and 17 bases lay between the germline ends. The V gene's germline CDR1 is MNHNS and CDR2 SASEGT. The CDR3 is 14 residues long. CDR3 protein: CASTPGSHEETQYF. In DNA form, the CDR3 reads TGTGCCAGCACCCCAGGGTCACACGAGGAGACCCAGTACTTC.

This chain links TRBV6-1 with TRBJ2-1; 8 bases align to TRBD2. V lost 7 bases, J lost 4 bases, and 3 bases stayed unmatched. The CDR3 consists of 13 residues. The V gene's germline CDR1 is MNHNS and CDR2 SASEGT. The CDR3 DNA reads TGTGCCAGCAACCAGCGGGGGTACAATGAGCAGTTCTTC. It encodes CASNQRGYNEQFF.